This passage covers 29 T cell receptor beta chains from one sample sequenced in a study of vaccination and CD4 T cells after COVID-19. Their specific antigens are unknown. Documented treatment: roughly 11-day PBMC culture with coronavirus spike peptide pools or control peptides (ViraFEST assay). Sequencing of DNA taken from cultured CD4+ T cells relied on the Oncomine TCR Beta short-read assay. TCRdb called the PCR reads again in MiXCR, with one record for every CDR3 protein. The sample has roughly 7,600 distinct CDR3 sequences; less than 25% are singletons. The specimen comprised CD4+ T cells from blood, cultured in vitro, sampled after SARS-CoV-2 vaccination. The source of these receptors is a human donor who had recovered from COVID-19.

This clonotype was picked up one time. This chain connects TRBV12-3 or TRBV12-4 to TRBJ1-1; 7 positions agree with TRBD1. The CDR3 contains 14 residues. V shed 5 bases, J shed 3 bases, and the junction held 6 bases outside the gene matches. The CDR3 here is CASSPRGGDTEAFF. Written as DNA, the CDR3 is TGTGCCAGCAGTCCAAGAGGGGGCGACACTGAAGCTTTCTTT.

This clonotype was seen a handful of times. The gene calls are TRBV9 and TRBJ2-7, with D possibly matching TRBD1 (6 bases). CDR3 size: 14 residues. CDR1 SGDLS and CDR2 YYNGEE come from the germline V gene. Trimming shortened V by 3 bases and J by 6 bases, and 16 bases separated the two germline ends. The CDR3 bases are TGTGCCAGCAGCGACTTGCAGGGGTCGGGCGAGCAGTACTTC. Protein: CASSDLQGSGEQYF. Filled out from reference TRBV9 and TRBJ2-7, the complete variable domain reads DSGVTQTPKHLITATGQRVTLRCSPRSGDLSVYWYQQSLDQGLQFLIQYYNGEERAKGNILERFSAQQFPDLHSELNLSSLELGDSALYFCASSDLQGSGEQYFGPGTRLTVT.

Sample share makes this clonotype large (0.1 to 1%). The V call is TRBV20-1, the J call TRBJ1-5; possible D gene TRBD1, 5 bases. The CDR3 covers 16 residues. The V end lost 1 base, the J end lost 3 bases, and 16 bases lay between the germline ends. CDR1 is DFQATT, CDR2 SNEGSKA, per germline (reference sequence). The DNA for the CDR3 is TGCAGTGCTAGAGCGCTATCGGGACGGATCAATCAGCCCCAGCATTTT. This encodes CSARALSGRINQPQHF.

This clonotype was seen a handful of times. The rearrangement joins TRBV6-1 to TRBJ2-7; D might be TRBD1 or TRBD2, each matching 6 bases. CDR3 length equals 13 residues. Germline V lookup: CDR1 MNHNS, CDR2 SASEGT. V lost 6 bases and J lost 9, with 18 bases in between. Written as DNA, the CDR3 is TGTGCCAGCAGGGAAACCTCAGGGGAGGTGCAGTACTTC. This translates into CASRETSGEVQYF.

This clonotype rates as medium-sized. The chain combines TRBV20-1 with TRBJ1-2, with D uncertain. The V end was cut by 4 bases, the J end by 8 bases, with 11 bases between. The CDR3 runs 11 residues. Germline CDR1 reads DFQATT; CDR2 reads SNEGSKA (reference sequence). CDR3 in amino acids: CSAKPPGGYTF. The CDR3 DNA follows: TGCAGTGCTAAACCGCCGGGGGGCTACACCTTC.

The genes are TRBV6-5 and TRBJ1-6; TRBD1 agrees at 8 bases. V lost 2 bases, J lost 7 bases, and 4 bases stayed unmatched. This CDR3 contains 15 residues. Germline lookup yields CDR1 MNHEY and CDR2 SVGAGI. The CDR3 loop reads CASSYEDRANSPLHF. DNA for the CDR3: TGTGCCAGCAGTTACGAGGACAGGGCCAATTCACCCCTCCACTTT.

V is TRBV7-9 and J is TRBJ2-3; no clear D gene. The ends were cut back, 1 base at V and 4 bases at J, with 12 bases in the middle. Germline values: CDR1 SEHNR, CDR2 FQNEAQ (reference sequence). CDR3 size: 15 residues. The CDR3 DNA is TGTGCCAGCAGCTTAGTCTCCTATTTACCAGATACGCAGTATTTT. It yields the protein CASSLVSYLPDTQYF.

By sample fraction, this clonotype is medium-sized. The rearrangement joins TRBV20-1 to TRBJ1-5; possibly TRBD1 for D (5 bases). V was pared by 6 bases and J by 1 base, with 16 bases between. The germline gives CDR1 DFQATT, CDR2 SNEGSKA (reference sequence). The CDR3 loop spans 15 amino acids. Here the CDR3 DNA reads TGCAGTGCGGCTGCTGATGAGGGGAGCAATCAGCCCCAGCATTTT. This sequence encodes CSAAADEGSNQPQHF.

This clonotype came up a few times. The genes are TRBV10-3 and TRBJ1-2, with D uncertain. V dropped 3 bases and J dropped 0 bases, with 8 bases sitting between them. The CDR3 has 14 amino acids. Germline V gene lookup returns CDR1 ENHRY and CDR2 SYGVKD. For the CDR3, the DNA is TGTGCCATCAGTGAAACGGAAGCTAACTATGGCTACACCTTC. Its protein product is CAISETEANYGYTF.

This chain uses TRBV20-1 with TRBJ2-7, with 8 bases lining up with TRBD2. Unmatched junction bases numbered 9, after V lost 6 bases and J lost 2 bases. CDR1 DFQATT and CDR2 SNEGSKA come from the germline V gene (reference sequence). The CDR3 runs to 14 residues. The CDR3 region has the DNA TGCAGTGCCCTCCGGGGGGGGGGCACCTACGAGCAGTACTTC. Protein: CSALRGGGTYEQYF.

This clonotype qualifies as large. CDR3 in DNA: TGTGCCAGCAGCTCCCTAGGGGCTAGCACAGATACGCAGTATTTT. Residues: CASSSLGASTDTQYF. This chain joins TRBV7-9 and TRBJ2-3, with D perhaps TRBD1 (5 bases). Per germline, CDR1 SEHNR and CDR2 FQNEAQ (reference sequence). V shed 4 bases and J shed 0 bases, with 11 bases lying between them. The CDR3 runs 15 residues.

By sample fraction, this clonotype is medium-sized. The chain has TRBV6-2 or TRBV6-3 and TRBJ2-7, with D perhaps TRBD1 or TRBD2 (5 bases each). The germline V gene has CDR1 MNHEY and CDR2 SVGEGT. This CDR3 contains 15 residues. Trimming left V 6 bases short and J 2 bases short, with 17 bases between. The CDR3 loop is CASSKNRDGTYEQYF. As DNA, the CDR3 is TGTGCCAGCAGCAAAAACCGGGACGGGACCTACGAGCAGTACTTC.

The chain couples TRBV7-9 to TRBJ1-5, with a weak D call TRBD1 (5 bases). The CDR3 covers 20 residues. In germline, CDR1 is SEHNR, CDR2 FQNEAQ (reference sequence). V shed 2 bases and J shed 0 bases, with 23 bases lying between them. The CDR3 DNA reads TGTGCCAGCAGCTTAACCGGCCCCGGGAAAGGGGAGGATAGCAATCAGCCCCAGCATTTT. The encoded protein is CASSLTGPGKGEDSNQPQHF.

This clonotype was picked up a small number of times. This chain links TRBV5-5 with TRBJ2-7; tentative D call: TRBD2 (6 bases). There are 15 residues in the CDR3. Trimming left V 0 bases short and J 5 bases short, with 15 bases between. Germline values: CDR1 SGHKS, CDR2 YYEKEE (reference sequence). The CDR3, as DNA: TGTGCCAGCAGCTTGGTGCGGGGTTCCATTAACGAGCAGTACTTC. It encodes CASSLVRGSINEQYF.

As regards this clonotype: Mismatch with germline at one junction end may stem from a read error. The V gene is TRBV6-1, the J gene TRBJ1-5; unclear D gene. CDR3 length equals 14 residues. Germline V gene lookup returns CDR1 MNHNS and CDR2 SASEGT. CDR3 in amino acids: CASSELGRNLPQHF. In DNA, the CDR3 is TGTGCCAGCAGTGAATTAGGGCGCAATCTGCCCCAGCATTTT.

The table lists this clonotype with a count of one. The chain couples TRBV12-3 or TRBV12-4 to TRBJ1-2; D is unclear. CDR3 length equals 12 residues. The V gene lost 3 bases and the J gene lost 8 bases, with 10 bases spanning the gap. The DNA of the CDR3 is TGTGCCAGCAGTTTGCGCGAAGAGGGCTACACCTTC. Protein sequence: CASSLREEGYTF.

This clonotype was recorded at least ten times. A read error may produce the germline difference seen at one junction end. The chain uses TRBV7-7 and TRBJ2-5; tentative D call: TRBD1 (6 bases). In germline, CDR1 is SSHAT, CDR2 FNYEAQ (reference sequence). The CDR3 covers 15 residues. The CDR3 is CASSVPGQVQETQYF. DNA of the CDR3: TGTGCTAGCAGCGTACCGGGACAAGTACAAGAGACCCAGTACTTC. Looking up the rest from reference TRBV7-7 and TRBJ2-5 gives the full variable domain: GAGVSQSPRYKVTKRGQDVTLRCDPISSHATLYWYQQALGQGPEFLTYFNYEAQPDKSGLPSDRFSAERPEGSISTLTIQRTEQRDSAMYRCASSVPGQVQETQYFGPGTRLLVL.

This clonotype was detected only a few times. This chain links TRBV7-6 with TRBJ2-1; 14 bases line up with TRBD2. With V trimmed by 6 bases and J by 9 bases, 7 bases remained unmatched. This CDR3 contains 15 residues. The germline V gene encodes CDR1 SGHVS and CDR2 FNYEAQ. The CDR3 reads CASRPGLAGVVEQFF. CDR3 nucleotides: TGTGCCAGCAGGCCGGGACTAGCGGGAGTTGTTGAGCAGTTCTTC.

To note about this clonotype: Given a much more abundant clone one base away, this may be a read error. Written as DNA, the CDR3 is TGTGCCAGCAGCTTAGGTAGGAGCGGGAGGTACTACGAGCAGTACTTC. Its translation: CASSLGRSGRYYEQYF. This rearrangement joins TRBV7-2 to TRBJ2-7, with 9 bases that match TRBD2. J lost 3 bases, V lost 1 base, and 7 bases had no gene match. The germline gives CDR1 SGHTA, CDR2 FQGNSA. The CDR3 runs 16 residues.

CDR3 sequence reads: CRLGSVENTEAFF. The CDR3 DNA reads as TGCAGGCTGGGGTCCGTGGAGAACACTGAAGCTTTCTTT. The chain links TRBV20-1 to TRBJ1-1; D not resolved. CDR3 size: 13 residues. Germline CDR1 DFQATT, CDR2 SNEGSKA (reference sequence).

This clonotype is termed medium-sized. The chain recombines TRBV20-1 with TRBJ2-7; the D is unclear. The CDR3 runs 14 residues. The germline gives CDR1 DFQATT, CDR2 SNEGSKA (reference sequence). The V and J ends lost 1 base and 3 bases respectively, with 13 bases between them. CDR3 region: CSARGWIGLYEQYF. CDR3 nucleotide sequence: TGCAGTGCTAGAGGGTGGATCGGGCTCTACGAGCAGTACTTC.

This clonotype is labeled medium-sized. The V gene is TRBV20-1, the J gene TRBJ2-5; 10 bases fit TRBD2. Germline V gene data show CDR1 as DFQATT and CDR2 as SNEGSKA (reference sequence). The CDR3 is 15 amino acids. The ends lost 0 bases at V and 3 bases at J; junction bases unmatched: 4. CDR3: CSARDPAGGKETQYF. The DNA for the CDR3 is TGCAGTGCTAGAGATCCAGCGGGGGGGAAAGAGACCCAGTACTTC.

The sample holds many counts of this clonotype. V usage is TRBV20-1 and J usage is TRBJ2-1; 9 bases fit TRBD2. The CDR3 has 14 residues. Germline V gives CDR1 DFQATT, CDR2 SNEGSKA (reference sequence). Losses at the gene ends were 1 base for V and 10 bases for J; bases not matched to a gene: 8. CDR3: CSARGGLAGREQFF. The CDR3 DNA sequence: TGCAGTGCTAGAGGAGGGCTAGCGGGAAGGGAGCAGTTCTTC.

This clonotype rates as medium-sized (0.01 to 0.1%). This chain connects TRBV6-1 to TRBJ1-6, with a tentative D call TRBD1 (5 bases). Germline-derived CDR1 and CDR2 are MNHNS and SASEGT. Trimming pared 3 bases from V and 7 bases from J, leaving 7 bases between. This CDR3 has 13 residues. The CDR3 region has the DNA TGTGCCAGCAGTGACAGGGAGAATTCACCCCTCCACTTT. Its protein is CASSDRENSPLHF.

Within the sample, this clonotype is large. The chain uses TRBV6-1 and TRBJ1-1, with no clear D. The CDR3 totals 13 residues. V gave up 4 bases and J gave up 4 bases, with 10 bases separating them. Germline V gene lookup returns CDR1 MNHNS and CDR2 SASEGT. The CDR3 loop is CASSGRASTEAFF. CDR3 DNA: TGTGCCAGCAGTGGACGAGCTTCCACTGAAGCTTTCTTT.

In this sample, this clonotype turned up many times. V is TRBV20-1 and J is TRBJ1-6; no clear D. The CDR3 is 14 residues long. Germline V CDR1 and CDR2: DFQATT, SNEGSKA (reference sequence). With 5 bases removed from V and 0 bases from J, the gap between germline ends came to 8 bases. The CDR3 loop is CSAAESSYNSPLHF. In nucleotides, the CDR3 is TGCAGTGCTGCAGAGAGCTCCTATAATTCACCCCTCCACTTT.

In its sample, this clonotype is medium-sized. The CDR3 sequence: CASRPGTGRRSPEQYF. CDR3 sequence (DNA): TGCGCCAGCAGGCCCGGGACAGGGCGCCGGTCCCCCGAGCAGTACTTC. V usage is TRBV10-1 and J usage is TRBJ2-7; 9 nucleotides agree with TRBD1. The CDR3 is 16 residues long. The germline V gene encodes CDR1 WNHNN and CDR2 SYGVQD (reference sequence). V gave up 6 bases and J gave up 6 bases; unmatched junction bases: 15.

This sequence joins TRBV19 and TRBJ2-7; either TRBD1 or TRBD2 may supply D (5 bases each). Germline V CDR1 and CDR2: LNHDA, SQIVND (reference sequence). This CDR3 is built from 13 residues. Trimming took off 8 bases at V and 4 bases at J, with 15 bases between the two ends. The DNA for the CDR3 is TGTGCCAGTTCCCGGGACGGACTTTACGAGCAGTACTTC. Translation: CASSRDGLYEQYF.

This clonotype was recorded a few times. The chain joins TRBV28 to TRBJ1-6; D perhaps matches TRBD1 (5 bases). The CDR3 contains 15 residues. The V end was cut by 5 bases, the J end by 6 bases, with 14 bases between. From germline, CDR1 is MDHEN and CDR2 SYDVKM. CDR3 sequence reads: CASSPRQGANSPLHF. In nucleotides, the CDR3 is TGTGCCAGCAGTCCACGGCAGGGCGCTAATTCACCCCTCCACTTT.